This entry lists 32 T cell receptor beta chains sequenced from one sample in a study of T-cell memory formation after mild COVID-19. TCRdb redid the calling of the 5' RACE reads with MiXCR, one entry per CDR3 protein. The sample lists 540,000 or so distinct CDR3 sequences, roughly 20% seen once, with under 15% in the top ten. The material sequenced was PBMCs or a T cell subset sorted from them (not recorded which). The receptors shown here come from an adult woman who had mild COVID-19 (a few samples of this study predate the infection). Cell type and time point are not known.

The chain carries TRBV12-3 or TRBV12-4 and TRBJ2-7; D not certain. The ends were cut back, 6 bases at V and 1 base at J, with 10 bases in the middle. This CDR3 comprises 13 residues. This chain's CDR3 is CASRQDTSYEQYF. CDR3 nucleotides: TGTGCCAGCAGGCAAGACACATCCTACGAGCAGTACTTC.

This clonotype was detected a few times. The chain recombines TRBV12-3 or TRBV12-4 with TRBJ1-1; the D gene is possibly TRBD1 (5 bases). CDR3 length equals 16 residues. V was cut by 7 bases and J by 4 bases, with 22 bases left in between. The CDR3 loop is CASKEEGRGQRTEAFF. CDR3 DNA sequence: TGTGCCAGCAAGGAAGAGGGACGAGGGCAACGCACTGAAGCTTTCTTT.

This chain joins TRBV7-9 and TRBJ2-1; 8 bases are shared with TRBD2. The CDR3 runs to 19 residues. The V and J ends lost 5 bases and 1 base, in that order; junction bases with no gene match: 16. CDR1 SEHNR and CDR2 FQNEAQ come from the germline V gene (reference sequence). The DNA for the CDR3 is TGTGCCAGCAGCCCCCGTGGCAGCGGGAGCTTCAGTTCCTACAATGAGCAGTTCTTC. Protein sequence: CASSPRGSGSFSSYNEQFF.

The DNA of the CDR3 is TGCGCCAGCAGCTTGGCCGGGCAGGGTACAGATACGCAGTATTTT. Translated, it gives CASSLAGQGTDTQYF. This chain links TRBV5-1 with TRBJ2-3; D is perhaps TRBD1 (5 bases). Looked up from germline, CDR1 is SGHRS and CDR2 is YFSETQ. Trimming removed 0 bases at V and 3 bases at J, with 11 bases between. The CDR3 spans 15 residues.

The CDR3 nucleotides read TGCAGTGCTAGAGGCTTCCGTGGGAGCACCATATATTTT. Translated, it gives CSARGFRGSTIYF. The chain combines TRBV20-1 with TRBJ1-3, with D hard to call. Germline CDR1 and CDR2: DFQATT and SNEGSKA (reference sequence). The CDR3 loop spans 13 amino acids. The ends were cut back, 1 base at V and 9 bases at J, with 13 bases in the middle.

This rearrangement joins TRBV20-1 to TRBJ2-3; 7 bases match TRBD2. The V and J ends lost 8 bases and 5 bases, in that order; junction bases with no gene match: 10. Germline V CDR1 and CDR2: DFQATT, SNEGSKA (reference sequence). The CDR3 has 13 amino acids. The CDR3 loop is CSPWGGDLDTQYF. The CDR3 DNA reads TGCAGTCCCTGGGGGGGAGATCTAGATACGCAGTATTTT.

The chain is built from TRBV5-5 and TRBJ1-1; tentatively, D is TRBD1 (5 bases). From germline, CDR1 is SGHKS and CDR2 YYEKEE (reference sequence). The ends were cut back, 1 base at V and 8 bases at J, with 9 bases in the middle. The CDR3 contains 12 residues. CDR3 sequence: CASSLQGVEAFF. In nucleotides, the CDR3 is TGTGCCAGCAGCTTGCAGGGAGTAGAAGCTTTCTTT.

V gene TRBV7-9 combines with J gene TRBJ2-1; perhaps TRBD2 as D (6 bases). V gave up 6 bases and J gave up 9 bases, with 21 bases separating them. The CDR3 runs 15 residues. Germline lookup yields CDR1 SEHNR and CDR2 FQNEAQ (reference sequence). The CDR3 is CASRDSGGPGIEQFF. CDR3 nucleotides: TGTGCCAGCAGGGATTCCGGGGGACCCGGAATTGAGCAGTTCTTC.

The chain recombines TRBV20-1 with TRBJ1-1; D possibly corresponds to TRBD1 (6 bases). Germline CDR1 is DFQATT and CDR2 is SNEGSKA (reference sequence). V was cut by 0 bases and J by 3 bases, with 8 bases left in between. This CDR3 comprises 13 residues. CDR3 nucleotide sequence: TGCAGTGCTAGAGAAGGGGGTTACACTGAAGCTTTCTTT. Translated, it gives CSAREGGYTEAFF.

The rearrangement uses TRBV7-8 and TRBJ2-1; TRBD2 matches at 11 bases. CDR3 length: 15 amino acids. Germline V gives CDR1 SGHVS, CDR2 FQNEAQ. Losses at the gene ends were 3 bases for V and 7 bases for J; bases not matched to a gene: 5. The CDR3 region is CASSFTSGRGNEQFF. CDR3 nucleotides: TGTGCCAGCAGCTTTACTAGCGGGAGAGGAAATGAGCAGTTCTTC.

This chain connects TRBV12-3 or TRBV12-4 to TRBJ2-3; D remains ambiguous. The CDR3 length is 11 residues. Between the trimmed V and J ends, which lost 3 bases and 7 bases, there was a span of 5 bases. Written as DNA, the CDR3 is TGTGCCAGCAGTTTCAGGTATACGCAGTATTTT. Its translation is CASSFRYTQYF.

This sequence joins TRBV20-1 and TRBJ2-1, with TRBD1 as a possible D gene (5 bases). Germline V gene sequence: CDR1 DFQATT, CDR2 SNEGSKA (reference sequence). This CDR3 comprises 16 residues. V lost 2 bases to trimming and J lost 9 bases, with 23 bases between them. The CDR3 sequence: CSARLLEGPRTIEQFF. The CDR3 coding sequence is TGCAGTGCTAGACTCCTTGAAGGACCACGGACAATTGAGCAGTTCTTC.

Many counts were recorded for this clonotype. The chain links TRBV5-1 to TRBJ2-7; TRBD1 might be the D (5 bases). The V end lost 6 bases, the J end lost 3 bases, and 10 bases lay between the germline ends. Germline CDR1 is SGHRS and CDR2 is YFSETQ. The CDR3 runs 12 residues. The chain's CDR3 is CASTDSLYEQYF. In DNA, the CDR3 is TGCGCCAGCACCGACAGCCTCTACGAGCAGTACTTC.

This clonotype was observed a single time. The rearrangement links TRBV24-1 to TRBJ1-5; 7 bases line up with TRBD1. The germline gives CDR1 KGHDR, CDR2 SFDVKD. Unmatched junction bases numbered 7, after V lost 7 bases and J lost 5 bases. This CDR3 comprises 14 residues. DNA for the CDR3: TGTGCCACCAGGAGTCAGGGGGTAGATCAGCCCCAGCATTTT. This encodes CATRSQGVDQPQHF.

The chain is built from TRBV29-1 and TRBJ1-2; the D is unclear. V was shortened by 5 bases and J by 8 bases, with 18 bases between the two germline ends. Germline lookup yields CDR1 SQVTM and CDR2 ANQGSEA. This CDR3 spans 13 amino acids. In DNA form, the CDR3 reads TGCAGCGTTTCTCGGACTCCAAAGGCGGGCTACACCTTC. Residues: CSVSRTPKAGYTF.

This clonotype showed up just a few times. J is TRBJ1-1 and V is TRBV30, with D possibly being TRBD1 (5 bases). Germline lookup yields CDR1 GTSNPN and CDR2 SVGIG (reference sequence). The V and J ends lost 3 bases and 5 bases respectively, with 19 bases between them. CDR3 length: 15 residues. The CDR3 protein is CAWSARGSPGTEAFF. CDR3 in DNA: TGTGCCTGGAGCGCTCGGGGGTCGCCCGGGACTGAAGCTTTCTTT.

Concerning this clonotype: Since no conserved phenylalanine or tryptophan closes the CDR3, a read error is the likely cause. The genes are TRBV7-2 and TRBJ2-1; 7 nucleotides agree with TRBD2. The CDR3 is 15 residues long. Germline CDR1 is SGHTA and CDR2 is FQGNSA. Germline trimming cut 3 bases from V and 4 bases from J; bases unmatched to any gene: 6. This chain's CDR3 is CASSFRTSHYNEQFL. The CDR3 bases are TGTGCCAGCAGCTTCCGGACTAGTCATTACAATGAGCAGTTCTTA.

This clonotype has more than one count but fewer than ten. The chain joins TRBV20-1 to TRBJ2-1, with 13 nucleotides matching TRBD2. Per germline, CDR1 DFQATT and CDR2 SNEGSKA (reference sequence). The CDR3 contains 20 residues. V lost 0 bases, J lost 3 bases, and 14 bases stayed unmatched. The CDR3 DNA sequence: TGCAGTGCTAGAGACCCTGAAGGACTAGCGGGAGCGACCTACTACAATGAGCAGTTCTTC. Encoded protein: CSARDPEGLAGATYYNEQFF.

The rearrangement uses TRBV30 and TRBJ2-1; 9 positions agree with TRBD2. V shed 4 bases, J shed 0 bases, and the junction held 16 bases outside the gene matches. This CDR3 has 19 residues. Per the germline V gene, CDR1 is GTSNPN and CDR2 is SVGIG (reference sequence). DNA for the CDR3: TGTGCCTGGACCCGGGATAGCGGGGGAATACTGAGCTCCTACAATGAGCAGTTCTTC. Its protein product is CAWTRDSGGILSSYNEQFF.

The chain is built from TRBV7-2 and TRBJ2-3; D gene ambiguous. Between the trimmed V and J ends, which lost 5 bases and 2 bases, there was a span of 8 bases. The length of the CDR3 is 13 residues. CDR1 is SGHTA, CDR2 FQGNSA, per germline. CDR3 residues: CASSTDNTDTQYF. The CDR3 DNA sequence: TGTGCCAGCAGCACTGACAACACAGATACGCAGTATTTT.

The chain employs TRBV14 and TRBJ1-2, with D maybe TRBD1 (5 bases). V lost 5 bases and J 2 bases, leaving 12 bases between the germline ends. The CDR3 is 14 amino acids. Germline V gene data show CDR1 as SGHDN and CDR2 as FVKESK. The CDR3 nucleotides read TGTGCCAGCAGCGCGGGACGGACGAACTATGGCTACACCTTC. Its translation: CASSAGRTNYGYTF.

As to this clonotype: Mismatch with germline at one junction end may stem from a read error. The V call is TRBV13, the J call TRBJ1-4, with a tentative D call TRBD1 (5 bases). CDR1 PRHDT and CDR2 FYEKMQ come from the germline V gene (reference sequence). CDR3 length: 16 residues. In nucleotides, the CDR3 is TGTGCCAGCAGCTCAACGGGGCCCACAGGAGGTGAAACACTGTTTTTT. Its translation is CASSSTGPTGGETLFF.

This clonotype has only a few counts. The V call is TRBV5-6, the J call TRBJ2-4, with a tentative D call TRBD2 (6 bases). CDR3 length equals 15 residues. The germline gives CDR1 SGHDT, CDR2 YYEEEE. Trimming took off 3 bases at V and 1 base at J, with 11 bases between the two ends. The CDR3 DNA follows: TGTGCCAGCAGCTCCCCCCGGGGGGCCAAAAACATTCAGTACTTC. Residues: CASSSPRGAKNIQYF.

The V and J genes are TRBV12-3 or TRBV12-4 and TRBJ2-1; 7 positions match TRBD1. The CDR3 is 13 amino acids. V lost 5 bases and J lost 8; bases outside the gene matches: 6. CDR3 nucleotides: TGTGCCAGCAGTGACGACAGGGTGGATGAGCAGTTCTTC. Protein product: CASSDDRVDEQFF.

This clonotype occurred a few times. The CDR3 region is CASSPYSPFAKNIQYF. DNA for the CDR3: TGTGCCAGCAGCCCGTACAGCCCCTTTGCCAAAAACATTCAGTACTTC. The rearrangement uses TRBV6-5 and TRBJ2-4; D remains unclear. V dropped 6 bases and J dropped 1 base, with 16 bases sitting between them. The length of the CDR3 is 16 residues. Germline lookup yields CDR1 MNHEY and CDR2 SVGAGI.

In its sample, this clonotype was seen a few times. The rearrangement links TRBV3-1 to TRBJ2-2; possibly TRBD1 or TRBD2 for D (5 bases each). The germline V gene encodes CDR1 LGHDT and CDR2 YNNKEL (reference sequence). This CDR3 contains 13 residues. V lost 5 bases and J lost 4, with 8 bases in between. The CDR3 bases are TGTGCCAGCAGCAGGGACCCCACCGGGGAGCTGTTTTTT. Its translation is CASSRDPTGELFF.

This clonotype was seen only a few times. The chain carries TRBV6-5 and TRBJ2-2; D perhaps matches TRBD2 (5 bases). CDR1 is MNHEY and CDR2 is SVGAGI in the germline V gene. The length of the CDR3 is 14 residues. V lost 6 bases and J 5 bases, leaving 13 bases between the germline ends. The CDR3 DNA follows: TGTGCCAGCAGCTTTAGATGGGAGACCGGGGAGCTGTTTTTT. Translation gives CASSFRWETGELFF.

This clonotype has a handful of counts. The CDR3 nucleotides are TGTGCCATCAGTGAGTCGACAGGGGGAACTGAAGCTTTCTTT. Encoded protein: CAISESTGGTEAFF. The chain joins TRBV10-3 to TRBJ1-1, with TRBD1 matching over 9 bases. Germline V gene sequence: CDR1 ENHRY, CDR2 SYGVKD. The V gene end was trimmed by 0 bases and the J gene end by 5 bases; junction bases not matched to a gene: 1. The CDR3 is 14 residues long.

The chain employs TRBV7-3 and TRBJ2-2; possibly TRBD2 for D (6 bases). From germline, CDR1 is SGHTA and CDR2 FQGTGA. V lost 3 bases to trimming and J lost 6 bases, with 11 bases between them. The CDR3 contains 14 residues. The CDR3 DNA is TGTGCCAGCAGCTTGGGCGGGGTAGCCGGGGAGCTGTTTTTT. Its translation: CASSLGGVAGELFF. The full variable domain, completed using reference TRBV7-3 and TRBJ2-2, is GAGVSQTPSNKVTEKGKYVELRCDPISGHTALYWYRQSLGQGPEFLIYFQGTGAADDSGLPNDRFFAVRPEGSVSTLKIQRTERGDSAVYLCASSLGGVAGELFFGEGSRLTVL.

This clonotype appeared a few times. The chain is built from TRBV7-2 and TRBJ1-5; TRBD1 agrees at 7 bases. The CDR3 has 15 residues. With V trimmed by 7 bases and J by 7 bases, 13 bases remained unmatched. Germline assignment: CDR1 SGHTA and CDR2 FQGNSA. CDR3 nucleotide sequence: TGTGCCAGCACCATGATCAGGGGGTCGGGGCAGCCCCAGCATTTT. Translated: CASTMIRGSGQPQHF.

This clonotype was detected only a few times. This chain joins TRBV12-3 or TRBV12-4 and TRBJ1-1; tentative D call: TRBD1 (5 bases). The V and J ends lost 5 bases and 8 bases respectively, with 15 bases between them. The length of the CDR3 is 13 residues. The DNA for the CDR3 is TGTGCCAGCAGTGATTCTAAGGGACCAGAAGCTTTCTTT. Protein: CASSDSKGPEAFF.

This clonotype was observed a handful of times. This sequence joins TRBV12-3 or TRBV12-4 and TRBJ1-2; 7 nucleotides line up with TRBD1. This CDR3 contains 15 residues. Trimming took 3 bases from V and 4 from J; bases not matched to a gene: 8. The CDR3 nucleotides read TGTGCCAGCAGTTTCTACCCGGGACAGCCCTATGGCTACACCTTC. Translated: CASSFYPGQPYGYTF.